This T cell receptor (beta chain) is drawn from a study of T-cell reconstitution after alpha-beta-depleted transplantation in children. Study-wide results and caveats: In patients about two months after transplant, alpha-beta T cells reportedly arose from several hundred expanded graft clones. Day-60 TCRbeta diversity that was high in some patients was derived from surviving recipient T cells and thymic progenitors. When one year had passed after transplant, most T-cell counts and diversity came from newly produced T cells.

A word on this clonotype: Its target is unknown.

Researchers prepared the TCRbeta library using unique molecular identifiers, the study reports. TCRdb fed the PCR reads into MiXCR, producing one record per CDR3 protein. This table holds about 580,000 distinct CDR3 sequences, roughly a quarter found once. The V and J ends lost 6 bases and 6 bases, in that order; junction bases with no gene match: 5. CDR1 SQVTM and CDR2 ANQGSEA come from the germline V gene. CDR3 length: 11 amino acids. The V call is TRBV29-1, the J call TRBJ2-7; 7 bases map to TRBD2. The sequences come from PBMCs, collected before TCRalphabeta/CD19-depleted stem cell transplant. This clonotype was obtained from a boy younger than two with Wiskott-Aldrich syndrome, due to receive a stem cell transplant. The CDR3: CSVGGTSEQYF. The CDR3 DNA sequence: TGCAGCGTGGGGGGGACCTCCGAGCAGTACTTC.